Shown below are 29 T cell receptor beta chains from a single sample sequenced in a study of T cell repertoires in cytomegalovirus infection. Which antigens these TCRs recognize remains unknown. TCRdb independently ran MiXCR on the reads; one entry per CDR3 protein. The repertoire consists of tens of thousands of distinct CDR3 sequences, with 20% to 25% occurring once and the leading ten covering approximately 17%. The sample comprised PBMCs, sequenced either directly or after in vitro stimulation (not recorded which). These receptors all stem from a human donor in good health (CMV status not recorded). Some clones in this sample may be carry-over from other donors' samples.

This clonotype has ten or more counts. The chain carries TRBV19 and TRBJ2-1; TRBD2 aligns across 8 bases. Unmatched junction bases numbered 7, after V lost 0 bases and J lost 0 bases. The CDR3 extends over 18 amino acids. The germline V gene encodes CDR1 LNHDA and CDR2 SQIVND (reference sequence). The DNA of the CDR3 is TGTGCCAGTAGTATAGAGGGGCCCGGGACTAGCTCCTACAATGAGCAGTTCTTC. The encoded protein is CASSIEGPGTSSYNEQFF.

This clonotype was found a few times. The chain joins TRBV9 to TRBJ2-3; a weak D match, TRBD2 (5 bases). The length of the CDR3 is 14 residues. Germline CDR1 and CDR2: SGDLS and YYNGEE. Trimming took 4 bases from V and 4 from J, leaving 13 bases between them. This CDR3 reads CASSLRGASDTQYF. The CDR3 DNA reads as TGTGCCAGCAGCCTACGGGGAGCGTCAGATACGCAGTATTTT. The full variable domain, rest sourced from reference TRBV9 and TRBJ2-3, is DSGVTQTPKHLITATGQRVTLRCSPRSGDLSVYWYQQSLDQGLQFLIQYYNGEERAKGNILERFSAQQFPDLHSELNLSSLELGDSALYFCASSLRGASDTQYFGPGTRLTVL.

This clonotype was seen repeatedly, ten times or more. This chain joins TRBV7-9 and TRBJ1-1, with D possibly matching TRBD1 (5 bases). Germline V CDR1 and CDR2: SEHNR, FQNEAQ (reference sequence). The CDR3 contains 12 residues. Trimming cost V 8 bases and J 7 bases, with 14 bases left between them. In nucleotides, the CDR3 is TGTGCCAGCGGAAGAGGGGTTGGTGAAGCTTTCTTT. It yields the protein CASGRGVGEAFF.

The CDR3 nucleotides read TGTGCCAGCAGCGGTAGTTTCGGGACAGACTATGGCTACACCTTC. It encodes CASSGSFGTDYGYTF. This rearrangement joins TRBV4-2 to TRBJ1-2, with 7 positions matching TRBD1. This CDR3 contains 15 residues. Germline lookup yields CDR1 LGHNA and CDR2 YNFKEQ. The V and J ends lost 5 bases and 3 bases, in that order; junction bases with no gene match: 9.

Written as DNA, the CDR3 is TGCGCCAGCAGCCAAGTCTCTAGTGGAACTGAAGCTTTCTTT. Translation: CASSQVSSGTEAFF. This chain joins TRBV4-1 and TRBJ1-1; D remains ambiguous. This CDR3 is 14 amino acids long. V lost 1 base to trimming and J lost 5 bases, with 11 bases between them. Per germline, CDR1 MGHRA and CDR2 YSYEKL.

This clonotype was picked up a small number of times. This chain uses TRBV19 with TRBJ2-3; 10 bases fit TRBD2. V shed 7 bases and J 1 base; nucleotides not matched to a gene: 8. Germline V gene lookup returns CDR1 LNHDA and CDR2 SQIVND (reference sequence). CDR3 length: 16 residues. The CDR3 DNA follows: TGTGCCAGTACCCTAAGCCTAGCGGGAGGCACAGATACGCAGTATTTT. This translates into CASTLSLAGGTDTQYF.

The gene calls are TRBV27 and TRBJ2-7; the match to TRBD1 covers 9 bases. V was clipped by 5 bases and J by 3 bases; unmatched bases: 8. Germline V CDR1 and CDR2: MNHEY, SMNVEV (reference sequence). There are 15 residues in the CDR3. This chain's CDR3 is CASSPDRGVYYEQYF. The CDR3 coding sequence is TGTGCCAGCAGTCCCGACAGGGGGGTATACTACGAGCAGTACTTC.

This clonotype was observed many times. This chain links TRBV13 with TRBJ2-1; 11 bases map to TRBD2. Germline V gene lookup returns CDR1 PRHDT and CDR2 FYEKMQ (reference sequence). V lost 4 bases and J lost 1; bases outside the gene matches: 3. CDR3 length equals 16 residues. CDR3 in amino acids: CASSSRLAGSYNEQFF. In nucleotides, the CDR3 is TGTGCCAGCAGCTCAAGACTAGCGGGATCCTACAATGAGCAGTTCTTC.

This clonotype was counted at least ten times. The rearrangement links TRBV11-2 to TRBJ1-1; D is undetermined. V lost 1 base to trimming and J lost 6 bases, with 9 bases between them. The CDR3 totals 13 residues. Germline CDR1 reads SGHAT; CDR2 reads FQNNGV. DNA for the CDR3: TGTGCCAGCAGCTTAGTCAGGTCTGCTGAAGCTTTCTTT. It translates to CASSLVRSAEAFF.

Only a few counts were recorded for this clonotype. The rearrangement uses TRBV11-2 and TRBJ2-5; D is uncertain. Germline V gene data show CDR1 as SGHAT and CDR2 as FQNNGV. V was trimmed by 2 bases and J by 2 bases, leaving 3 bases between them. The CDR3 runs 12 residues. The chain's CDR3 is CASSLQQETQYF. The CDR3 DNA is TGTGCCAGCAGCTTACAACAAGAGACCCAGTACTTC.

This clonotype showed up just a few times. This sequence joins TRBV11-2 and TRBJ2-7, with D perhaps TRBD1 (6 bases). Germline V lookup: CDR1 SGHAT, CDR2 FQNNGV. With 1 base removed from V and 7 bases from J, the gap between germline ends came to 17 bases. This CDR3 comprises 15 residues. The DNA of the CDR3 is TGTGCCAGCAGCTTAGGGACAGACGTGTCTAGGGAGCAGTACTTC. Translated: CASSLGTDVSREQYF. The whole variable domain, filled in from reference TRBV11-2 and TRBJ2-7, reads EAGVAQSPRYKIIEKRQSVAFWCNPISGHATLYWYQQILGQGPKLLIQFQNNGVVDDSQLPKDRFSAERLKGVDSTLKIQPAKLEDSAVYLCASSLGTDVSREQYFGPGTRLTVT.

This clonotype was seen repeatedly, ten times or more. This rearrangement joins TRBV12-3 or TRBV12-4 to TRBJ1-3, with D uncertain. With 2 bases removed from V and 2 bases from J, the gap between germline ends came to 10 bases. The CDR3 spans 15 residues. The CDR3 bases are TGTGCCAGCAGTTTACGGAGGGCCCCTGGAAACACCATATATTTT. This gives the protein CASSLRRAPGNTIYF.

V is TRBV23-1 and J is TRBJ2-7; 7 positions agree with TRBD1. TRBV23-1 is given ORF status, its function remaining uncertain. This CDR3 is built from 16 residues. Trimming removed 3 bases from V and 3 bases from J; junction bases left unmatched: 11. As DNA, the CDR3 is TGCGCCAGCAGTCATGCTACCGGGACAGTAAACTACGAGCAGTACTTC. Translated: CASSHATGTVNYEQYF.

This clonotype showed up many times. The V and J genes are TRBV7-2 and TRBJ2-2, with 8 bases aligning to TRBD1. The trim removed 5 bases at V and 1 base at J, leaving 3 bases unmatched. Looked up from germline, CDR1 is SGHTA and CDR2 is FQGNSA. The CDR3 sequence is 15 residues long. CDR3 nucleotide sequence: TGTGCCAGCAGCCGTGGACAGGGGAACACCGGGGAGCTGTTTTTT. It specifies CASSRGQGNTGELFF.

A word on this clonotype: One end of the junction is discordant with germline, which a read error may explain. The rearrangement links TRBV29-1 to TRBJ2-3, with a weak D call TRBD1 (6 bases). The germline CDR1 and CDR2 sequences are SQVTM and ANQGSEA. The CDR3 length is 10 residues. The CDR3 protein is CQAGADTQYF. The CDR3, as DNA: TGTCAGGCAGGGGCAGATACGCAGTATTTT.

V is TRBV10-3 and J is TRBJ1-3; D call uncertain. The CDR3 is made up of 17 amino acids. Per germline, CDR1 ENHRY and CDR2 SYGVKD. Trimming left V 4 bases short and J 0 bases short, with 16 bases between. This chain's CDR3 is CAISGGGSPYSGNTIYF. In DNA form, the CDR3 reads TGTGCCATCAGTGGCGGCGGCAGCCCTTACTCTGGAAACACCATATATTTT.

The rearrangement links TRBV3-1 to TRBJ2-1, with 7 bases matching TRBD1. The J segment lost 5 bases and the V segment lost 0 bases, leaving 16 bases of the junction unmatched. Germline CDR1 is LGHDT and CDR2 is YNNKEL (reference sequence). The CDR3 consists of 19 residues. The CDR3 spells CASSQDPVNRGQVHNEQFF. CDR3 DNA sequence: TGTGCCAGCAGCCAAGATCCCGTTAACAGGGGCCAGGTCCACAATGAGCAGTTCTTC.

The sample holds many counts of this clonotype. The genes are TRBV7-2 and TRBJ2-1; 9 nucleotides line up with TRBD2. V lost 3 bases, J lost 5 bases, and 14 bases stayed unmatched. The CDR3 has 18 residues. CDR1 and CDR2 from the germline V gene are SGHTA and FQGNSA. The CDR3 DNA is TGTGCCAGCAGCTTGGTTTCGGGGGCTAGCGGGAAAGACAATGAGCAGTTCTTC. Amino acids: CASSLVSGASGKDNEQFF. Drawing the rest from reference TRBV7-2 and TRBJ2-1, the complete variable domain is GAGVSQSPSNKVTEKGKDVELRCDPISGHTALYWYRQSLGQGLEFLIYFQGNSAPDKSGLPSDRFSAERTGGSVSTLTIQRTQQEDSAVYLCASSLVSGASGKDNEQFFGPGTRLTVL.

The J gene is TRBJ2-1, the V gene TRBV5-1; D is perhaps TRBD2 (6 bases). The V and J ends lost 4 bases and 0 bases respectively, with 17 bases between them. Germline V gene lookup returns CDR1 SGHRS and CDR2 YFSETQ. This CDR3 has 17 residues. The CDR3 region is CASSPPRAGSSYNEQFF. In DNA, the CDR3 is TGCGCCAGCAGCCCCCCCCGGGCGGGGAGCTCCTACAATGAGCAGTTCTTC.

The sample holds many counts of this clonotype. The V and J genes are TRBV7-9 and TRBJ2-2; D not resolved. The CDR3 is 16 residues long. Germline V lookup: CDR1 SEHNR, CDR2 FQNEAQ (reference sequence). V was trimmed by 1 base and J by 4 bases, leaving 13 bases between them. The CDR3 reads CASSLGEGLGTGELFF. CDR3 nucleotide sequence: TGTGCCAGCAGCTTAGGAGAAGGGTTGGGCACCGGGGAGCTGTTTTTT. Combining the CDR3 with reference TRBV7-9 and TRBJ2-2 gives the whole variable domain DTGVSQNPRHKITKRGQNVTFRCDPISEHNRLYWYRQTLGQGPEFLTYFQNEAQLEKSRLLSDRFSAERPKGSFSTLEIQRTEQGDSAMYLCASSLGEGLGTGELFFGEGSRLTVL.

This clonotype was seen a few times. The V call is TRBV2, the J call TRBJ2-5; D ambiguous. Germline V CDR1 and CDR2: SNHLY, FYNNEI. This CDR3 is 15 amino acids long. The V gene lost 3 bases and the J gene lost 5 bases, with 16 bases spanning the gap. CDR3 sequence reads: CASSDPQRFGETQYF. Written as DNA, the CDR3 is TGTGCCAGCAGTGATCCCCAGCGCTTTGGGGAGACCCAGTACTTC.

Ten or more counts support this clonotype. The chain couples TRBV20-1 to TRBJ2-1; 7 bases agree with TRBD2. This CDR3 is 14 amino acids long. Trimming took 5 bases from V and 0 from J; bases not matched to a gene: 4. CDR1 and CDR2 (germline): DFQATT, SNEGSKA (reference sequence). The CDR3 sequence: CSARASGSYNEQFF. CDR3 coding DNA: TGCAGTGCTCGGGCTAGCGGCTCCTACAATGAGCAGTTCTTC.

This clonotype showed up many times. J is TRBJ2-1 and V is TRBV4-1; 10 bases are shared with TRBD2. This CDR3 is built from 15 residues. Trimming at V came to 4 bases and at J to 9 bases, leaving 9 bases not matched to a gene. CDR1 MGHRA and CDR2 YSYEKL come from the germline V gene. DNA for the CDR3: TGCGCCAGCAGCCCCGGCAGCGGGGGGGCCACTGAGCAGTTCTTC. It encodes CASSPGSGGATEQFF.

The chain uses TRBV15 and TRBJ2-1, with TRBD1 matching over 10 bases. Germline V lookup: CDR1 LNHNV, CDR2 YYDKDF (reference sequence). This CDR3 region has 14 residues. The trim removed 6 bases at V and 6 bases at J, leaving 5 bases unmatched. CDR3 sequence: CATSTGTGVNEQFF. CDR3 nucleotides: TGTGCCACCAGTACCGGGACAGGGGTCAATGAGCAGTTCTTC.

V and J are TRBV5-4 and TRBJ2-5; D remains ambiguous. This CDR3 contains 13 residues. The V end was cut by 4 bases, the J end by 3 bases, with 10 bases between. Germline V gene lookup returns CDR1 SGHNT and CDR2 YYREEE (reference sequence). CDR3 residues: CASSDGGEETQYF. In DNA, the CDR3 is TGTGCCAGCAGCGATGGCGGAGAAGAGACCCAGTACTTC.

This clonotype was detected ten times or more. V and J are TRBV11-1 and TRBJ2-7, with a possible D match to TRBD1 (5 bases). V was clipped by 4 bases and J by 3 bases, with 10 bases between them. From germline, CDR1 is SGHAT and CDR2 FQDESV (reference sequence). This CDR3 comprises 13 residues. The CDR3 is CASSSDTFYEQYF. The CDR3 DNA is TGTGCCAGCAGCTCGGACACCTTCTACGAGCAGTACTTC.

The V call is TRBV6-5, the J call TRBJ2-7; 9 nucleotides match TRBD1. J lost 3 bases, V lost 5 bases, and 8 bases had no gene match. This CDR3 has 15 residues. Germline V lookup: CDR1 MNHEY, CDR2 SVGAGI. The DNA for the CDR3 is TGTGCCAGCAGTCAGGACAGGGGAGGAATCTACGAGCAGTACTTC. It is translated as CASSQDRGGIYEQYF.

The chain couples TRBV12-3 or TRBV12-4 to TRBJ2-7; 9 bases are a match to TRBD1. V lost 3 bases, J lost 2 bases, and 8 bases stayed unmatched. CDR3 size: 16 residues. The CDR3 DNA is TGTGCCAGCAGTTTCTCCGGGACAGGGAGACCCTACGAGCAGTACTTC. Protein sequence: CASSFSGTGRPYEQYF.

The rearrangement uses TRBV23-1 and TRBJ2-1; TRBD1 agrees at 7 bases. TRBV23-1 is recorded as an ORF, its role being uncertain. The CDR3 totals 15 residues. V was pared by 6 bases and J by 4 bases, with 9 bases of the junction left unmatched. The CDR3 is CASSRQGTKYNEQFF. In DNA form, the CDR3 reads TGCGCCAGCAGCCGACAGGGTACTAAGTACAATGAGCAGTTCTTC.